Listed below are T cell receptor beta chains from one sample, sequenced in a study of lymphopenia after photon versus proton radiotherapy. The method was immunoSEQ multiplex PCR; TCRdb's version includes in-frame clones alone and lacks a portion of them. This table has about 8,300 clones, 88% appearing once. The source was peripheral blood, collected from a patient treated with photon-based radiotherapy. These receptors all come from a man aged 80 or over with cholangiocarcinoma. The CDR3 runs from the conserved cysteine through the conserved F or W. D genes are given only for firm matches. Clone size is not always given. Where it is, it says once, few, many or a class for expanded clones.

V gene	clone size	D gene	J gene	CDR3 DNA	CDR3 protein
TRBV2	few	.	TRBJ1-1	TGTGCCAGCAGTGAAGCAGGCCGCCCCGGGAACACTGAAGCTTTCTTT	CASSEAGRPGNTEAFF
TRBV1	.	.	TRBJ2-1	TGCACCAGCAGCCAAGCCCCTACCCAAAGACAGGGGGCGAATGAGCAGTTCTTC	CTSSQAPTQRQGANEQFF
TRBV7-9	.	.	TRBJ1-2	TGTGCCAGCAGCCAGCTCGGGGGAGGCTACTATGGCTACACCTTC	CASSQLGGGYYGYTF
TRBV28	.	.	TRBJ1-6	TGTGCCAGCAGTTCTTTTGGGGGAGTGAAATCACCCCTCCACTTT	CASSSFGGVKSPLHF
TRBV6-1	.	.	TRBJ2-7	TGTGCCAGCAGTTCTATCCGGGGGTCGTACGAGCAGTACTTC	CASSSIRGSYEQYF
TRBV18	.	.	TRBJ2-3	TGTGCCAGCTCACCGGAGGGGAGCCCAGATACGCAGTATTTT	CASSPEGSPDTQYF
TRBV7-3	.	.	TRBJ2-7	TGTGCCAGCAGCCTAAGGGGGTCAGGCGAGCAGTACTTC	CASSLRGSGEQYF
TRBV11-2	once	TRBD1	TRBJ1-2	TGTGCCAGCAGCTTATGGGACAGTTCTACTAACTATGGCTACACCTTC	CASSLWDSSTNYGYTF
TRBV30	.	TRBD1	TRBJ1-1	TGTGCCTTCCGGACAGGAGATTACATGAACACTGAAGCTTTCTTT	CAFRTGDYMNTEAFF
TRBV7-2	once	TRBD1	TRBJ1-2	TGTGCCAGCAGCTTAGCGGGACAGGGAAATGGCTACACCTTC	CASSLAGQGNGYTF
TRBV28	.	.	TRBJ1-5	TGTGCCAGCAGTTCCTCAGGGCAGCCCCAGCATTTT	CASSSSGQPQHF
TRBV28	.	.	TRBJ2-7	TGTGCCAGCAGTTTATTCAGGGGGGGCGAGCAGTACTTC	CASSLFRGGEQYF
TRBV6-4	.	TRBD1	TRBJ2-2	TGTGCCAGCAGTCGGGACAGCGGGGAGCTGTTTTTT	CASSRDSGELFF
TRBV4-1	.	.	TRBJ2-3	TGCGCCAGCAGCCAAGTCGGGCGGGTAAAGGTGGGGACAGATACGCAGTATTTT	CASSQVGRVKVGTDTQYF
TRBV9	.	.	TRBJ2-3	TGTGCCAGCAGCCCTCGTGGGGGTACAGATACGCAGTATTTT	CASSPRGGTDTQYF
TRBV19	few	.	TRBJ1-6	TGTGCCAGTTCTCCATTGGGGGAATGGAATTCACCCCTCCACTTT	CASSPLGEWNSPLHF
TRBV29-1	.	TRBD1	TRBJ2-7	TGCAGCGTTACATTTCCAGGGGGCGAGCAGTACTTC	CSVTFPGGEQYF